The sequence of this T cell receptor beta chain was determined in a study of T-cell reconstitution after alpha-beta-depleted transplantation in children. Study results and limitations: At one year after transplant, newly produced T cells mostly accounted for T-cell counts and diversity. Reported findings indicate that, about two months after transplant, alpha-beta T cells came from several hundred expanded clones, which were derived from non-depleted graft cells.

This clonotype was counted at least ten times. Antigen unknown. Its ends do not fully match the called genes, so a read error is possible. Unique molecular identifiers were used to barcode this TCRbeta library. TCRdb re-called the PCR reads with MiXCR, one entry per CDR3 protein. Of around 94,000 distinct CDR3 sequences listed, around 7% are singletons. CDR3 length: 15 amino acids. The V gene's germline CDR1 is SEHNR and CDR2 FQNEAQ (reference sequence). The receptor was isolated from a boy between 2 and 15 years old with acute lymphoblastic leukemia, due to receive a stem cell transplant. This sequence joins TRBV7-9 and TRBJ2-1; D gene ambiguous. Material: PBMCs, obtained before TCRalphabeta/CD19-depleted stem cell transplant. In DNA form, the CDR3 reads TGCCTGAGCAGCTTATATACGGTTTCCTACAATGAGCAGTTCTTC. This gives the protein CLSSLYTVSYNEQFF.